A single sample gave rise to the 24 T cell receptor beta chains below, sequenced in a study of regulatory T cells in long-lasting Graves disease. Time point described: persistent/refractory GD, antithyroid drugs over 5 years with positive TRAb. After RNA was extracted from PBMCs, the TCR library was made from it. To make TCR beta libraries, researchers used iRepertoire HTBI primers and Arm-PCR of CDR3 regions. TCRdb re-called the multiplex PCR reads through MiXCR, storing one row per CDR3 protein. The table has around 510,000 distinct CDR3 sequences, about 20% seen once. This material consisted of peripheral blood mononuclear cells (PBMCs), taken when the disease was refractory, from a patient treated with antithyroid drugs. These receptors were taken from a female donor with Graves disease.

This clonotype was recorded many times. The V gene is TRBV7-9, the J gene TRBJ2-7; 9 positions match TRBD1. Germline trimming cut 4 bases from V and 3 bases from J; bases unmatched to any gene: 7. There are 15 residues in the CDR3. CDR1 is SEHNR, CDR2 FQNEAQ, per germline (reference sequence). CDR3: CASSSQRDRVYEQYF. CDR3 nucleotide sequence: TGTGCCAGCAGCTCACAAAGGGACAGGGTCTACGAGCAGTACTTC.

The chain uses TRBV5-1 and TRBJ2-7; weak D call: TRBD2 (5 bases). The CDR3 covers 14 residues. The germline CDR1 and CDR2 sequences are SGHRS and YFSETQ. The V and J ends lost 8 bases and 7 bases respectively, with 22 bases between them. This CDR3 reads CASTRMSSPGEQYF. CDR3 in DNA: TGCGCCAGTACTAGGATGTCCTCCCCGGGTGAGCAGTACTTC.

The V and J genes are TRBV10-1 and TRBJ2-7, with 7 bases lining up with TRBD1. CDR3 size: 15 residues. The V gene's germline CDR1 is WNHNN and CDR2 SYGVQD (reference sequence). Germline trimming cut 5 bases from V and 0 bases from J; bases unmatched to any gene: 7. This CDR3 is CASSRGTANSYEQYF. As DNA, the CDR3 is TGCGCCAGCAGTAGGGGGACAGCAAACTCCTACGAGCAGTACTTC.

This chain links TRBV11-2 with TRBJ2-5; 11 nucleotides agree with TRBD2. The CDR3 loop spans 15 amino acids. Germline CDR1 and CDR2: SGHAT and FQNNGV. J lost 3 bases, V lost 1 base, and 1 base had no gene match. The CDR3 DNA reads as TGTGCCAGCAGCTTAGCGGGACTAGCGGAAGAGACCCAGTACTTC. This gives the protein CASSLAGLAEETQYF.

This clonotype showed up just once. Possible read error: a much larger clone is one base away. The rearrangement uses TRBV7-9 and TRBJ2-7; D may correspond to TRBD1 or TRBD2 (5 bases each). V was trimmed by 3 bases and J by 5 bases, leaving 14 bases between them. The germline V gene has CDR1 SEHNR and CDR2 FQNEAQ (reference sequence). CDR3 size: 14 residues. Written as DNA, the CDR3 is TGTGCCAGCAGCTTTGACGGGACCCTCCACGAGCAGTACTTC. The encoded protein is CASSFDGTLHEQYF.

In its sample, this clonotype was seen many times. The chain links TRBV27 to TRBJ2-5; 8 bases are a match to TRBD1. The CDR3 consists of 13 residues. The V segment lost 5 bases and the J segment 5 bases; nucleotides outside the gene matches: 4. Germline CDR1 MNHEY, CDR2 SMNVEV (reference sequence). The DNA for the CDR3 is TGTGCCAGCAGTACCGACAGGGGCGAGACCCAGTACTTC. It is translated as CASSTDRGETQYF.

For the CDR3, the DNA is TGTGCCAGCAGTTTAGCTCCGGGTGATGAGCAGTTCTTC. Its protein product is CASSLAPGDEQFF. The V and J genes are TRBV28 and TRBJ2-1; D ambiguous. Trimming pared 2 bases from V and 8 bases from J, leaving 10 bases between. The CDR3 contains 13 residues. Germline CDR1 is MDHEN and CDR2 is SYDVKM.

The chain couples TRBV12-5 to TRBJ1-3, with 9 bases matching TRBD1. V shed 2 bases, J shed 3 bases, and the junction held 8 bases outside the gene matches. The CDR3 totals 17 residues. The germline gives CDR1 LGHNT, CDR2 FRNRAP. CDR3 region: CASGLFLGTGFGNTIYF. Here the CDR3 DNA reads TGTGCTAGTGGTTTGTTCCTCGGGACAGGGTTTGGAAACACCATATATTTT.

Ten or more counts support this clonotype. The CDR3 nucleotides read TGTGCCAGCAGTTTAGAGGTGAGACAAGGGGGTTACACTGAAGCTTTCTTT. Translating gives CASSLEVRQGGYTEAFF. The chain has TRBV28 and TRBJ1-1, with a possible D match to TRBD1 (6 bases). The CDR3 extends over 17 amino acids. V lost 2 bases to trimming and J lost 3 bases, with 19 bases between them. The germline CDR1 and CDR2 sequences are MDHEN and SYDVKM.

A single count supports this clonotype. Since a far larger clone is one base different, this is likely a read error. CDR3 residues: CASSYRGSTEALF. The CDR3 DNA sequence: TGTGCCAGCAGCTACAGGGGAAGCACTGAAGCTCTCTTT. The V and J genes are TRBV27 and TRBJ1-1; TRBD1 agrees at 7 bases. This CDR3 has 13 amino acids. Germline V lookup: CDR1 MNHEY, CDR2 SMNVEV (reference sequence).

The V and J genes are TRBV20-1 and TRBJ2-7; D is ambiguous. Trimming cost V 6 bases and J 3 bases, with 15 bases left between them. There are 13 residues in the CDR3. CDR1 is DFQATT, CDR2 SNEGSKA, per germline (reference sequence). CDR3 loop: CSAPDVVGYEQYF. The CDR3 DNA reads TGCAGTGCGCCGGACGTCGTTGGCTACGAGCAGTACTTC.

A word on this clonotype: With a much larger clone just one base away, this may be a read error. The gene calls are TRBV11-2 and TRBJ2-7; D gene uncertain. The CDR3 has 14 residues. Germline loops: CDR1 SGHAT, CDR2 FQNNGV. The V end lost 4 bases, the J end lost 0 bases, and 10 bases lay between the germline ends. The DNA of the CDR3 is TGTGCCAGCAGCTCGGCAGTCCGCTCCTACGAGCAGTACTTC. Translation: CASSSAVRSYEQYF.

The V and J genes are TRBV27 and TRBJ2-6; D gene ambiguous. The V end lost 3 bases, the J end lost 3 bases, and 9 bases lay between the germline ends. Germline V gene sequence: CDR1 MNHEY, CDR2 SMNVEV (reference sequence). CDR3 length equals 15 residues. CDR3 nucleotide sequence: TGTGCCAGCAGTTTTTCTGGGCTTGGGGCCAACGTCCTGACTTTC. Amino acids: CASSFSGLGANVLTF.

The V call is TRBV20-1, the J call TRBJ2-3; no definite D call. This CDR3 spans 15 amino acids. Germline values: CDR1 DFQATT, CDR2 SNEGSKA (reference sequence). V was shortened by 1 base and J by 2 bases, with 13 bases between the two germline ends. For the CDR3, the DNA is TGCAGTGCTAGAGGTAAGGGCAAGCCCACAGATACGCAGTATTTT. This translates into CSARGKGKPTDTQYF.

V is TRBV5-4 and J is TRBJ2-7; 9 nucleotides match TRBD1. CDR3 length: 15 amino acids. J was trimmed by 4 bases and V by 9 bases; bases with no gene match: 14. CDR1 and CDR2 (germline): SGHNT, YYREEE (reference sequence). CDR3: CATGGPGQGFYEQYF. The CDR3 DNA follows: TGTGCCACGGGAGGTCCTGGACAGGGGTTTTACGAGCAGTACTTC. The complete variable domain, with remaining parts taken from reference TRBV5-4 and TRBJ2-7, reads ETGVTQSPTHLIKTRGQQVTLRCSSQSGHNTVSWYQQALGQGPQFIFQYYREEENGRGNFPPRFSGLQFPNYSSELNVNALELDDSALYLCATGGPGQGFYEQYFGPGTRLTVT.

The CDR3 DNA reads TGTGCCAGCAGTCGCCGCATTAACAATGAGCAGTTCTTC. It is translated as CASSRRINNEQFF. The rearrangement joins TRBV7-2 to TRBJ2-1; D unresolved. V was pared by 6 bases and J by 5 bases, with 11 bases between. This CDR3 spans 13 amino acids. Germline lookup yields CDR1 SGHTA and CDR2 FQGNSA. The full variable domain, its missing parts supplied by reference TRBV7-2 and TRBJ2-1, is GAGVSQSPSNKVTEKGKDVELRCDPISGHTALYWYRQSLGQGLEFLIYFQGNSAPDKSGLPSDRFSAERTGGSVSTLTIQRTQQEDSAVYLCASSRRINNEQFFGPGTRLTVL.

Written as DNA, the CDR3 is TGTGCCAGCAGTTTGGGTGGGGTACAGGGAGTGGAGCAGTTCTTC. It translates to CASSLGGVQGVEQFF. The V call is TRBV28, the J call TRBJ2-1; a weak D match, TRBD1 (6 bases). Germline assignment: CDR1 MDHEN and CDR2 SYDVKM. The CDR3 is 15 residues long. Deletions cut 3 bases from V and 10 bases from J, with 19 bases between.

Details on this clonotype: The junction departs from the called germline gene at one end, perhaps through a read error. This CDR3 reads CASSLNTRELFF. The CDR3 coding sequence is TGTGCCAGCAGTCTGAACACCAGGGAGCTGTTTTTT. J is TRBJ2-2 and V is TRBV27; D is uncertain. CDR3 length: 12 amino acids. Per the germline V gene, CDR1 is MNHEY and CDR2 is SMNVEV (reference sequence).

The chain employs TRBV9 and TRBJ2-7; TRBD2 matches at 9 bases. The V and J ends lost 2 bases and 5 bases, in that order; junction bases with no gene match: 5. The germline V gene has CDR1 SGDLS and CDR2 YYNGEE. The CDR3 has 14 residues. CDR3 nucleotide sequence: TGTGCCAGCAGCGTGGGACTAGCTGGCAACGAGCAGTACTTC. It is translated as CASSVGLAGNEQYF.

The chain is built from TRBV28 and TRBJ2-7; 8 positions match TRBD2. There are 20 residues in the CDR3. V dropped 4 bases and J dropped 3; count of bases not matched to a gene: 23. Germline CDR1 and CDR2: MDHEN and SYDVKM. CDR3 nucleotides: TGTGCCAGCAGTTCCGAGAGGACTAGCCCCATTAGCCCCAGAATCTACGAGCAGTACTTC. Amino acids: CASSSERTSPISPRIYEQYF.

This clonotype was seen only a few times. The genes are TRBV19 and TRBJ2-5; TRBD1 aligns across 12 bases. The CDR3 has 16 residues. The germline V gene has CDR1 LNHDA and CDR2 SQIVND (reference sequence). J was trimmed by 5 bases and V by 6 bases; bases with no gene match: 10. CDR3 sequence reads: CASRGRGTGGLETQYF. CDR3 nucleotides: TGTGCCAGTAGAGGTCGTGGGACAGGGGGCCTTGAGACCCAGTACTTC.

The chain has TRBV6-1 and TRBJ2-7; TRBD2 might be the D (5 bases). The germline CDR1 and CDR2 sequences are MNHNS and SASEGT. Trimming removed 3 bases at V and 3 bases at J, with 12 bases between. The CDR3 covers 14 residues. CDR3: CASSDDGGFYEQYF. DNA for the CDR3: TGTGCCAGCAGTGATGATGGAGGTTTCTACGAGCAGTACTTC.

The chain is built from TRBV6-2 or TRBV6-3 and TRBJ2-7; no reliable D call. Per germline, CDR1 MNHEY and CDR2 SVGEGT. The CDR3 length is 14 residues. Trimming removed 6 bases from V and 0 bases from J, with 12 bases in between. The CDR3 region is CASRNTCSSYEQYF. The CDR3 DNA sequence: TGTGCCAGCAGGAACACTTGCAGCTCCTACGAGCAGTACTTC.

In this sample, this clonotype turned up a few times. This chain joins TRBV6-1 and TRBJ2-2, with a weak D call TRBD2 (6 bases). Trimming removed 7 bases at V and 7 bases at J, with 13 bases between. The germline V gene has CDR1 MNHNS and CDR2 SASEGT. This CDR3 has 13 residues. DNA for the CDR3: TGTGCCAGCACCGGGACTTGGAGCGGGGAGCTGTTTTTT. It codes for CASTGTWSGELFF.